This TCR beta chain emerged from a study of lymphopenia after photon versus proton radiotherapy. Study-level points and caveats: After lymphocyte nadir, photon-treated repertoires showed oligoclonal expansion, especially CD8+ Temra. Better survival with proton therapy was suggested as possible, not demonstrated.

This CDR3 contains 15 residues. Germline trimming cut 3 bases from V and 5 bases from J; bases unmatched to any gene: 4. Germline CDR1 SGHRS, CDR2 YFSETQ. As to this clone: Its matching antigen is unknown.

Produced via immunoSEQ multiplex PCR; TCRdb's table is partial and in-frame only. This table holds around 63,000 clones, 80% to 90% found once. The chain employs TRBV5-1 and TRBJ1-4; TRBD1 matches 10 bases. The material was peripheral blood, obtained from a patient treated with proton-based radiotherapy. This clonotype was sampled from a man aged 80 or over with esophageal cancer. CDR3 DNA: TGCGCCAGCAGCTCGACGACAGGGGGCAATGAAAAACTGTTTTTT. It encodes CASSSTTGGNEKLFF.